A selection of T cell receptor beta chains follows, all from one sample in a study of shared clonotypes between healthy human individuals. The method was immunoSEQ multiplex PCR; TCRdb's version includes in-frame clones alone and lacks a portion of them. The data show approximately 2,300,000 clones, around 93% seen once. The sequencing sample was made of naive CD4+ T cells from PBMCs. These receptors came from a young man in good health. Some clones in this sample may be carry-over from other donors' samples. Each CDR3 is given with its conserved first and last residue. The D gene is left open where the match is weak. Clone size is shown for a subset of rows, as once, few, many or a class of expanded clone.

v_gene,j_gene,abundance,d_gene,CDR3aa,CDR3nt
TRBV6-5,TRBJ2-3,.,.,CASSRPGQPGDTQYF,TGTGCCAGCAGCCGACCAGGACAGCCGGGGGATACGCAGTATTTT
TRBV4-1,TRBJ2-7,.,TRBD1,CASSQPQGARYEQYF,TGCGCCAGCAGCCAGCCCCAGGGGGCGCGATACGAGCAGTACTTC
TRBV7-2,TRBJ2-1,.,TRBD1,CASTSGGSYNEQFF,TGTGCCAGCACCTCAGGGGGCTCCTACAATGAGCAGTTCTTC
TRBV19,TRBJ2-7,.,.,CASSIDRGAYEQYF,TGTGCCAGTAGTATAGACAGAGGAGCCTACGAGCAGTACTTC
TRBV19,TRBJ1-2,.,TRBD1,CASSRQGALGYGYTF,TGTGCCAGTAGTAGACAGGGGGCGCTTGGCTATGGCTACACCTTC
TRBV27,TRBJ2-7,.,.,CASSFRPHYEQYF,TGTGCCAGCAGTTTTAGACCGCATTACGAGCAGTACTTC
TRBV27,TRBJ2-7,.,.,CASSFIAGGYEQYF,TGTGCCAGCAGTTTTATCGCCGGGGGCTACGAGCAGTACTTC
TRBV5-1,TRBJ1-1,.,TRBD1,CASSFTGDTEAFF,TGCGCCAGCAGCTTTACAGGGGACACTGAAGCTTTCTTT
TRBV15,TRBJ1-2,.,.,CATSRDSRPGADYGYTF,TGTGCCACCAGCAGAGATTCTCGCCCGGGGGCGGACTATGGCTACACCTTC
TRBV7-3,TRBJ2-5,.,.,CASSLALGETQYF,TGTGCCAGCAGCTTAGCTCTAGGAGAGACCCAGTACTTC
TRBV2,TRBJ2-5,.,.,CASSQEETQYF,TGTGCCAGCAGCCAGGAGGAGACCCAGTACTTC
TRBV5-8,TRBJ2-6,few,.,CASSLGVVLTF,TGTGCCAGCAGCTTAGGGGTCGTCCTGACTTTC
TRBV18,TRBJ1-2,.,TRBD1,CASSPDRLNYGYTF,TGTGCCAGCTCACCGGACAGGCTCAACTATGGCTACACCTTC
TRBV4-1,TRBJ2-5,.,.,CASSQEGTGIGRAHRRAQYF,TGCGCCAGCAGCCAAGAGGGGACGGGGATAGGCAGGGCACATAGGAGAGCCCAGTACTTC
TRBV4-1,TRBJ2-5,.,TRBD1,CASSYGTGGRETQYF,TGCGCCAGCAGCTACGGGACAGGGGGGAGAGAGACCCAGTACTTC
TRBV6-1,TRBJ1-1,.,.,CASRLGNMNTEAFF,TGTGCCAGCAGATTGGGGAACATGAACACTGAAGCTTTCTTT
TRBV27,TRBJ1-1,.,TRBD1,CASSSQGAGEAEAFF,TGTGCCAGCAGCTCACAGGGGGCCGGTGAGGCTGAAGCTTTCTTT
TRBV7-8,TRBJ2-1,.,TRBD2,CASSLSSGTLDEQFF,TGTGCCAGCAGCTTATCCAGCGGGACCTTGGATGAGCAGTTCTTC
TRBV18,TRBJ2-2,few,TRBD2,CASTGLANTGELFF,TGTGCCAGCACAGGACTAGCGAACACCGGGGAGCTGTTTTTT
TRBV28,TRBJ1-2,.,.,CASSSLDSFYGYTF,TGTGCCAGCAGTTCCCTGGACAGTTTCTATGGCTACACCTTC
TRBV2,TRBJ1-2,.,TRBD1,CASSRTGSITGYTF,TGTGCCAGCAGTCGGACAGGGAGTATAACGGGCTACACCTTC
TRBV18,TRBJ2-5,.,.,CASSPQPGQETQYF,TGTGCCAGCTCACCACAACCGGGGCAAGAGACCCAGTACTTC
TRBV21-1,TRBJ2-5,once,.,CASSKGGGQIGETQYF,TGTGCCAGCAGCAAAGGGGGAGGACAGATAGGGGAGACCCAGTACTTC
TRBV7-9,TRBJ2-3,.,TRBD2,CASSQGLAGVGDTQYF,TGTGCCAGCAGCCAGGGACTAGCGGGAGTCGGAGATACGCAGTATTTT
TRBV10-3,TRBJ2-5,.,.,CAMSAHPSVKTQYF,TGTGCCATGTCAGCCCACCCTTCAGTGAAGACCCAGTACTTC
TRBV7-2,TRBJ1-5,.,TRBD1,CASSYTGGNQPQHF,TGTGCCAGCAGCTACACAGGGGGCAATCAGCCCCAGCATTTT
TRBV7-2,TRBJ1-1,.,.,CASSFSPRNTEAFF,TGTGCCAGCAGCTTCTCTCCCCGGAACACTGAAGCTTTCTTT
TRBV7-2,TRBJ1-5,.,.,CASSLLGAESNQPQHF,TGTGCCAGCAGCTTATTAGGCGCGGAGAGCAATCAGCCCCAGCATTTT
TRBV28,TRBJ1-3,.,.,CVPGGVPGNTIYF,TGTGTCCCGGGGGGGGTTCCTGGAAACACCATATATTTT
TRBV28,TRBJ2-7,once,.,CASSFPPSTHEQYF,TGTGCCAGCAGTTTCCCCCCAAGTACCCACGAGCAGTACTTC
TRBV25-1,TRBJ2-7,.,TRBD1,CASSEAGTGAHEQYF,TGTGCCAGCAGTGAAGCCGGGACAGGGGCCCACGAGCAGTACTTC